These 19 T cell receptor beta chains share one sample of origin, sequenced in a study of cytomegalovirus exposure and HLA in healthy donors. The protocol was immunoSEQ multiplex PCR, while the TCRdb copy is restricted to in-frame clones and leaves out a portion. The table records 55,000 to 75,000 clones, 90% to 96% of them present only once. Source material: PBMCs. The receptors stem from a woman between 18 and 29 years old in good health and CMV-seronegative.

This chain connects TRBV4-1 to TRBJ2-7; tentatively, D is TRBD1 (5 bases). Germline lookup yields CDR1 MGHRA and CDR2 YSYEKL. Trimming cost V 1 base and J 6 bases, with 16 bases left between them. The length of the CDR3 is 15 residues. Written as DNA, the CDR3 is TGCGCCAGCAGCCAAGGGGGTCAGGGTTACGGCGAGCAGTACTTC. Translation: CASSQGGQGYGEQYF.

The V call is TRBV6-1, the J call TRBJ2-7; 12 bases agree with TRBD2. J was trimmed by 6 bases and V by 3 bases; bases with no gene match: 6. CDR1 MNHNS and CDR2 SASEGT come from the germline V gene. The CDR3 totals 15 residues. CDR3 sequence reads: CASSESTSGSSEQYF. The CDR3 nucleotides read TGTGCCAGCAGTGAGTCGACTAGCGGGAGCTCCGAGCAGTACTTC.

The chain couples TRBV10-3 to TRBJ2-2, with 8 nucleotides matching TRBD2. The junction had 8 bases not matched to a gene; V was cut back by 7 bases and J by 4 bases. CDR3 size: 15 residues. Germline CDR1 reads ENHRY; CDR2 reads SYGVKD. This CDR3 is CAITQAGDPTGELFF. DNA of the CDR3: TGTGCCATCACCCAAGCGGGGGACCCCACCGGGGAGCTGTTTTTT.

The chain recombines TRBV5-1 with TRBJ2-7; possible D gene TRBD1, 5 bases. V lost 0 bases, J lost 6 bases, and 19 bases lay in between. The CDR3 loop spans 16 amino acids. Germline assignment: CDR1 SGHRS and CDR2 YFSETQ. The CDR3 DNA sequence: TGCGCCAGCAGCTTGGACCCCTCCAGTGGGGCCTCCGAGCAGTACTTC. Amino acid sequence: CASSLDPSSGASEQYF. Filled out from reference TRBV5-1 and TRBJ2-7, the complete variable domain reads KAGVTQTPRYLIKTRGQQVTLSCSPISGHRSVSWYQQTPGQGLQFLFEYFSETQRNKGNFPGRFSGRQFSNSRSEMNVSTLELGDSALYLCASSLDPSSGASEQYFGPGTRLTVT.

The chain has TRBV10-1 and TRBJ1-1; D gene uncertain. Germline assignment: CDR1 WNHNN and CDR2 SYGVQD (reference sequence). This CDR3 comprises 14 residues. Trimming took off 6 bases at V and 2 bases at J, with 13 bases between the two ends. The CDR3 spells CASRAAGPNTEAFF. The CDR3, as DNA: TGCGCCAGCAGGGCAGCAGGCCCCAACACTGAAGCTTTCTTT.

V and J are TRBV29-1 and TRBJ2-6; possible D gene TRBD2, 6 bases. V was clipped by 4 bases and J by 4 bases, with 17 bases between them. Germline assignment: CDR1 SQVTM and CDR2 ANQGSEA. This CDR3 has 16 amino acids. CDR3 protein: CSVVLGGPPGANVLTF. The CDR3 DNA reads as TGCAGCGTTGTTCTGGGGGGTCCACCCGGGGCCAACGTCCTGACTTTC.

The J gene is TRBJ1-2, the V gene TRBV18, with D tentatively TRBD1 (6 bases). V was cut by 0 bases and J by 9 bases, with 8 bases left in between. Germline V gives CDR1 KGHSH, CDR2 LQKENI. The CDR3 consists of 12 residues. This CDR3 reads CASSPPQGRYTF. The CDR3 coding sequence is TGTGCCAGCTCACCACCGCAGGGGCGCTACACCTTC. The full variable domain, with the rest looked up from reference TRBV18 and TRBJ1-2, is NAGVMQNPRHLVRRRGQEARLRCSPMKGHSHVYWYRQLPEEGLKFMVYLQKENIIDESGMPKERFSAEFPKEGPSILRIQQVVRGDSAAYFCASSPPQGRYTFGSGTRLTVV.

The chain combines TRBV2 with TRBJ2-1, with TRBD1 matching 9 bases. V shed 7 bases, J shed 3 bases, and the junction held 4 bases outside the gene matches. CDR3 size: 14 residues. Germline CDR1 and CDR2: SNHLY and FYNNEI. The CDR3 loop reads CASIGTGLYNEQFF. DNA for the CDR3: TGTGCCAGCATTGGGACAGGGCTCTACAATGAGCAGTTCTTC.

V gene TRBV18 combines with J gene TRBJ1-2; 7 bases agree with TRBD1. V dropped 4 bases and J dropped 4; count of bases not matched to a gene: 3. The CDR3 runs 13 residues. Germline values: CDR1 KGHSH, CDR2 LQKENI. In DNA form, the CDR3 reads TGTGCCAGCTCACAGGGACAGTCCTATGGCTACACCTTC. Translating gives CASSQGQSYGYTF.

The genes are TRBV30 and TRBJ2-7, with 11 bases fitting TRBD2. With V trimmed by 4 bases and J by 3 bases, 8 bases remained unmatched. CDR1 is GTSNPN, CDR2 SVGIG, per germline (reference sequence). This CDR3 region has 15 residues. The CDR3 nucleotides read TGTGCCTGGACCTCCGGACTAGCGGGCCGCTACGAGCAGTACTTC. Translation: CAWTSGLAGRYEQYF.

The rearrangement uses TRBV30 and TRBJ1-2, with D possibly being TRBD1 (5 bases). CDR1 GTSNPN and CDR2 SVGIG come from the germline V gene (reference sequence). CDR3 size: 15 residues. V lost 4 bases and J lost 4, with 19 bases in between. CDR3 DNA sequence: TGTGCCTGGATATCCCCCACAGGCGGCGGCTATGGCTACACCTTC. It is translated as CAWISPTGGGYGYTF.

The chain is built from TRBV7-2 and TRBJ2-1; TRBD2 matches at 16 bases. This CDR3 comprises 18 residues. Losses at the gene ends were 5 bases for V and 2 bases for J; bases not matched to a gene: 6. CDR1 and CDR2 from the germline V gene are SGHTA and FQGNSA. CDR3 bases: TGTGCCAGCAGCATGGGACTAGCGGGAGGGCCGCCCTACAATGAGCAGTTCTTC. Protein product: CASSMGLAGGPPYNEQFF.

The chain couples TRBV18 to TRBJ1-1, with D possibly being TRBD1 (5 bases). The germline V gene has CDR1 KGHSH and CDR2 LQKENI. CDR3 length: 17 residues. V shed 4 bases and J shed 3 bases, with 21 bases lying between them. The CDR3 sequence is CASSRSGPRILDTEAFF. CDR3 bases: TGTGCCAGCTCACGGTCAGGGCCGCGTATCTTGGACACTGAAGCTTTCTTT.

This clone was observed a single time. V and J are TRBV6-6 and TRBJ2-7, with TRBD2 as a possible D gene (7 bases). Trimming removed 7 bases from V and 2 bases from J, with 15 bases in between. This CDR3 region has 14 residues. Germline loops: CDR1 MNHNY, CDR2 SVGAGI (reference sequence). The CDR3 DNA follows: TGTGCCAGCAAAAAGGGAGGGGGGCCCTACGAGCAGTACTTC. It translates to CASKKGGGPYEQYF.

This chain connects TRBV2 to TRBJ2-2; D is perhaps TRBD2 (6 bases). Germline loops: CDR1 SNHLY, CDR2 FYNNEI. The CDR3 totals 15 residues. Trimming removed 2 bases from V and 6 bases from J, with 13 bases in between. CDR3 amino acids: CASSEWRDSPGELFF. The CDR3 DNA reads TGTGCCAGCAGTGAATGGCGGGACTCGCCCGGGGAGCTGTTTTTT.

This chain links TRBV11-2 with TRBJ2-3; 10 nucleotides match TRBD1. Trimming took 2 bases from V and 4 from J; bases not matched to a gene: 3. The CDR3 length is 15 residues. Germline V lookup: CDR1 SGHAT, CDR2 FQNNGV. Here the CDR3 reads CASSLTTGGADTQYF. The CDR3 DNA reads TGTGCCAGCAGCTTAACGACAGGGGGCGCAGATACGCAGTATTTT. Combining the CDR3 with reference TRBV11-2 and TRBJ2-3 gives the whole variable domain EAGVAQSPRYKIIEKRQSVAFWCNPISGHATLYWYQQILGQGPKLLIQFQNNGVVDDSQLPKDRFSAERLKGVDSTLKIQPAKLEDSAVYLCASSLTTGGADTQYFGPGTRLTVL.

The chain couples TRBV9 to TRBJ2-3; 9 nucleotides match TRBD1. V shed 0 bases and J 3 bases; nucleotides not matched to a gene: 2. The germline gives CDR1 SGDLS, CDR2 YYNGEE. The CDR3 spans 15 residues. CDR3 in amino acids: CASSVGDRVTDTQYF. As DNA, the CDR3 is TGTGCCAGCAGCGTAGGGGACAGGGTAACAGATACGCAGTATTTT.

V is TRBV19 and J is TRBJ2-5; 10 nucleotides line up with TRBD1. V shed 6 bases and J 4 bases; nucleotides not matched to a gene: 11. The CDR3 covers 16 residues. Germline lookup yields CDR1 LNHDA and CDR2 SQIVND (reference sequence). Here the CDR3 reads CASSHRGGQGGETQYF. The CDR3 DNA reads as TGTGCCAGTAGCCATAGGGGAGGACAGGGGGGAGAGACCCAGTACTTC.

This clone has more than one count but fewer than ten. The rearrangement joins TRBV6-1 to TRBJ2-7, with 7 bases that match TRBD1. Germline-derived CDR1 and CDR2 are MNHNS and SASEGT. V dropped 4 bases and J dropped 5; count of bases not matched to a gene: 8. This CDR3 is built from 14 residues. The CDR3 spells CASSVDREPHEQYF. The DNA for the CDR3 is TGTGCCAGCAGTGTAGACAGGGAACCCCACGAGCAGTACTTC.